This T cell receptor (beta chain) comes out of a study of T cells expressing NK-cell markers (dated by TCRdb to 2018 to 2021). Regarding the research as a whole: In sorted CD3+CD56+NKG2C+, CD3+CD56+NKG2C- and CD3+CD56-NKG2C+ T-cell subsets from several donors, TCR beta-chain repertoires were profiled. The eight sequenced donors were randomly selected healthy volunteers, three men and five women. Seven of the eight sequenced donors were HCMV-seropositive and one was HCMV-seronegative. Libraries were sequenced as 2 x 150 bp reads on Illumina HiSeq 2000/2500, MiSeq or NextSeq. The paper's findings and limits, for the study overall: In several donors, the dominant CD3+CD56+NKG2C+ clonotypes were found to rank among the top 10 CD8+ clonotypes and to make up roughly 1.0-7.5% of CD8+ T cells. Those dominant clonotypes were again the most abundant among CD3+CD56-NKG2C+ cells in a handful of donors, at about 25-60.1%. Whether the expanded NKG2C-expressing T cell clones were specific for HCMV antigens was left unclear.

TCRdb records Illumina HiSeq 2000 as the sequencer. TCR beta cDNA libraries were prepared using 5'RACE template switching, which introduced a universal primer site and unique molecular identifiers. cDNA synthesis was primed from the TCR beta constant segment and was followed by two successive PCR amplification steps. The authors' pipeline ran thus. Reads were demultiplexed and grouped by UMI with MIGEC, and clonotypes were assembled and quantified with MiTCR. Only TCR cDNA sequences supported by at least two reads were kept to exclude erroneous sequences. The tcR package was used for downstream repertoire analysis, and clonotypes were matched between fractions using CDR3 nucleotide sequence together with V segment. VDJmatch was used to annotate antigen specificity against VDJdb, with one amino acid substitution in CDR3 allowed. After TCRdb reprocessed the reads, each CDR3 protein sequence was kept as one row, without DNA. TCRdb's processing, not the study's, gives the V and J calls here. This sample's listing comprises a few hundred thousand distinct CDR3 sequences. The ten largest clones represent more than 1.4% of the sample.

Points on this clonotype: Its antigen is not yet known.

A commercial ELISA kit detecting HCMV-specific IgG in serum was used to determine HCMV serostatus. Ficoll density gradient centrifugation was used to isolate peripheral blood mononuclear cells from blood. The specimen was blood T cells: a sorted CD56 or NKG2C T cell subset, CD4+ or CD8+ T cells, or bulk PBMC T cells (not recorded which). The TCR comes from a woman aged 45-65 years in good health. Donor details come from another sample of the same person, matched by shared clones.

The CDR3 has the sequence CASSVADGTEAFF. In this chain, TRBV9 is recombined with TRBJ1-1. The CDR3 measures 13 amino acids from cysteine to phenylalanine. The nucleotide record is missing. From the germline V gene, CDR1 is SGDLS and CDR2 is YYNGEE. This CDR3, with the reference TRBV9 and TRBJ1-1 proteins standing in past its ends, gives the full variable domain DSGVTQTPKHLITATGQRVTLRCSPRSGDLSVYWYQQSLDQGLQFLIQYYNGEERAKGNILERFSAQQFPDLHSELNLSSLELGDSALYFCASSVADGTEAFFGQGTRLTVV.